The 11 T cell receptor beta chains listed next were all sequenced from one sample in a study of glioma-infiltrating T cells. Using RNA template, CDR3s of TCR alpha and beta were amplified with iRepertoire arm-PCR. TCRdb processed the multiplex PCR reads anew with MiXCR; each CDR3 protein has one entry. The sample lists 110,000 or so distinct CDR3 sequences, less than 30% occurring once. The sequenced material came from glioma tissue, nonneoplastic brain tissue, or PBMCs (not recorded which). Receptors originate from a human donor with low-grade glioma or glioblastoma, undergoing nonglioma brain surgery, or in good health (not recorded which).

This chain links TRBV12-3 or TRBV12-4 with TRBJ1-6, with TRBD1 identical over 7 bases. J gave up 8 bases and V 2 bases, and 9 bases lay outside the gene matches. CDR3 length: 16 residues. The chain's CDR3 is CASSLYLGQKDSPLHF. The CDR3 DNA is TGTGCCAGCAGTTTATACCTGGGACAGAAGGATTCACCCCTCCACTTT.

Ten or more counts support this clonotype. V is TRBV20-1 and J is TRBJ2-5, with D perhaps matching TRBD2 (5 bases). The CDR3 spans 15 residues. CDR1 is DFQATT and CDR2 is SNEGSKA in the germline V gene (reference sequence). Trimming shortened V by 3 bases and J by 1 base, and 15 bases separated the two germline ends. The CDR3 region is CSASPFQTSQETQYF. The CDR3 DNA reads TGCAGTGCTAGCCCCTTTCAAACTAGCCAAGAGACCCAGTACTTC.

In this sample, this clonotype turned up many times. The rearrangement joins TRBV18 to TRBJ2-1; 13 bases are shared with TRBD2. The V gene's germline CDR1 is KGHSH and CDR2 LQKENI. Trimming took 3 bases from V and 0 from J; bases not matched to a gene: 17. CDR3 length: 22 amino acids. The chain's CDR3 is CASSPSLLGLAGDSHSYNEQFF. The CDR3 DNA follows: TGTGCCAGCTCACCCTCCCTCCTTGGACTAGCGGGAGATAGTCACTCCTACAATGAGCAGTTCTTC.

The sample holds a few counts of this clonotype. The chain uses TRBV7-9 and TRBJ2-3; D is unresolved. The CDR3 totals 14 residues. From germline, CDR1 is SEHNR and CDR2 FQNEAQ (reference sequence). V dropped 6 bases and J dropped 0 bases, with 10 bases sitting between them. As DNA, the CDR3 is TGTGCCAGCAGTAGGCCCGGGAGCACAGATACGCAGTATTTT. Its translation: CASSRPGSTDTQYF.

This clonotype came up many times. This chain uses TRBV29-1 with TRBJ2-1; TRBD2 might be the D (5 bases). V shed 7 bases and J shed 7 bases, with 17 bases lying between them. CDR3 length equals 13 residues. Germline CDR1 and CDR2: SQVTM and ANQGSEA. CDR3 loop: CSARDLVRNEQFF. CDR3 sequence (DNA): TGCAGCGCGAGGGATCTAGTTCGAAATGAGCAGTTCTTC.

In this sample, this clonotype turned up many times. The chain couples TRBV20-1 to TRBJ2-7, with 11 bases aligning to TRBD2. The V and J ends lost 0 bases and 5 bases, in that order; junction bases with no gene match: 3. This CDR3 is 14 amino acids long. Germline V lookup: CDR1 DFQATT, CDR2 SNEGSKA (reference sequence). The CDR3 reads CSAREVTSGNEQYF. CDR3 bases: TGCAGTGCTAGAGAGGTGACTAGCGGGAACGAGCAGTACTTC.

This clonotype was recorded at least ten times. V gene TRBV4-1 combines with J gene TRBJ2-1; 7 bases fit TRBD2. Trimming took 1 base from V and 5 from J; bases not matched to a gene: 8. The germline CDR1 and CDR2 sequences are MGHRA and YSYEKL. CDR3 length equals 16 residues. For the CDR3, the DNA is TGCGCCAGCAGCCAAGTGGGGGAGCGGGGAGACAATGAGCAGTTCTTC. It is translated as CASSQVGERGDNEQFF.

This clonotype was seen a handful of times. V gene TRBV14 combines with J gene TRBJ2-7; 8 bases match TRBD1. This CDR3 is built from 15 residues. V lost 6 bases to trimming and J lost 0 bases; unmatched junction nucleotides: 7. Germline loops: CDR1 SGHDN, CDR2 FVKESK. The CDR3 loop is CASSPDRGYSYEQYF. DNA of the CDR3: TGTGCCAGCAGTCCTGACAGGGGCTACTCCTACGAGCAGTACTTC.

This chain joins TRBV19 and TRBJ2-5; perhaps TRBD1 as D (6 bases). V was pared by 4 bases and J by 3 bases, with 12 bases between. The CDR3 is 14 amino acids. CDR1 and CDR2 (germline): LNHDA, SQIVND (reference sequence). The CDR3 DNA sequence: TGTGCCAGTAGTACTCACAGGGTTAAAGAGACCCAGTACTTC. Translation: CASSTHRVKETQYF.

The rearrangement links TRBV7-9 to TRBJ1-2; no reliable D call. V was clipped by 5 bases and J by 1 base, with 8 bases between them. The CDR3 totals 13 residues. Germline CDR1 SEHNR, CDR2 FQNEAQ (reference sequence). The CDR3 protein is CASSRGLNYGYTF. CDR3 nucleotides: TGTGCCAGCAGCCGTGGACTTAACTATGGCTACACCTTC.

This clonotype was seen many times. CDR3 coding DNA: TGCGCCAGCAGCTCAAGGACGCGATTAGAGACCCAGTACTTC. Translation: CASSSRTRLETQYF. V is TRBV5-1 and J is TRBJ2-5, with unresolved D. V lost 3 bases and J lost 4, with 13 bases in between. CDR1 SGHRS and CDR2 YFSETQ come from the germline V gene. This CDR3 is 14 amino acids long.